The next 14 T cell receptor beta chains were all read from a single sample in a study of T cell changes during pregnancy in multiple sclerosis. This table comes from immunoSEQ multiplex PCR, and its TCRdb copy is limited to in-frame clones, with some not included. The table includes about 50,000 clones, around 90% detected once. The sequenced sample was CD4+ T cells from peripheral blood mononuclear cells, obtained after pregnancy. All receptors derive from a female donor in good health, enrolled as a control in a pregnancy study.

The J gene is TRBJ1-1, the V gene TRBV28; a weak D match, TRBD1 (6 bases). The ends were cut back, 7 bases at V and 2 bases at J, with 11 bases in the middle. Germline V gene data show CDR1 as MDHEN and CDR2 as SYDVKM. The CDR3 contains 13 residues. The CDR3 loop reads CASTKDRNTEAFF. In DNA, the CDR3 is TGTGCCAGCACCAAGGACAGAAACACTGAAGCTTTCTTT.

The chain combines TRBV15 with TRBJ2-3; tentatively, D is TRBD1 (8 bases). Trimming shortened V by 3 bases and J by 5 bases, and 18 bases separated the two germline ends. The germline V gene encodes CDR1 LNHNV and CDR2 YYDKDF (reference sequence). There are 16 residues in the CDR3. The CDR3 loop reads CATSRGGDRRIDTQYF. The CDR3 DNA is TGTGCCACCAGCAGGGGGGGGGACAGGCGCATAGATACGCAGTATTTT.

The V gene is TRBV4-1, the J gene TRBJ2-5, with D tentatively TRBD2 (6 bases). Trimming left V 8 bases short and J 3 bases short, with 22 bases between. The CDR3 is 16 residues long. Germline V gene lookup returns CDR1 MGHRA and CDR2 YSYEKL. The CDR3 reads CASQKMAGTLKETQYF. The CDR3 coding sequence is TGCGCCAGCCAAAAGATGGCGGGAACCCTAAAAGAGACCCAGTACTTC.

The chain joins TRBV10-3 to TRBJ1-1; D ambiguous. Germline CDR1 is ENHRY and CDR2 is SYGVKD. V was clipped by 3 bases and J by 5 bases, with 13 bases between them. The CDR3 has 14 amino acids. DNA for the CDR3: TGTGCCATCAGTGAAGAGGTTGTTATGACTGAAGCTTTCTTT. As protein: CAISEEVVMTEAFF.

The chain recombines TRBV19 with TRBJ2-3; D is unresolved. Per the germline V gene, CDR1 is LNHDA and CDR2 is SQIVND (reference sequence). The V end lost 2 bases, the J end lost 2 bases, and 5 bases lay between the germline ends. The CDR3 is made up of 13 amino acids. CDR3 nucleotide sequence: TGTGCCAGTAGTATACGGGTCACAGATACGCAGTATTTT. Encoded protein: CASSIRVTDTQYF.

This chain links TRBV19 with TRBJ2-5; a weak D match, TRBD2 (6 bases). The V end was cut by 9 bases, the J end by 5 bases, with 16 bases between. CDR1 is LNHDA, CDR2 SQIVND, per germline (reference sequence). The CDR3 is made up of 13 amino acids. CDR3 DNA: TGTGCCAGCGTCGGAGAAGCGGGTGAGACCCAGTACTTC. As protein: CASVGEAGETQYF. Together with reference TRBV19 and TRBJ2-5, the CDR3 gives the full variable domain: DGGITQSPKYLFRKEGQNVTLSCEQNLNHDAMYWYRQDPGQGLRLIYYSQIVNDFQKGDIAEGYSVSREKKESFPLTVTSAQKNPTAFYLCASVGEAGETQYFGPGTRLLVL.

The CDR3 sequence: CASRGGRDYGYTF. CDR3 DNA: TGTGCCAGTAGAGGGGGTAGGGACTATGGCTACACCTTC. The J gene is TRBJ1-2, the V gene TRBV19, with TRBD1 as a possible D gene (6 bases). This CDR3 has 13 residues. Trimming took off 6 bases at V and 3 bases at J, with 11 bases between the two ends. The germline V gene encodes CDR1 LNHDA and CDR2 SQIVND (reference sequence).

This rearrangement joins TRBV7-9 to TRBJ1-1; D is unclear. The germline V gene encodes CDR1 SEHNR and CDR2 FQNEAQ (reference sequence). Trimming took 3 bases from V and 11 from J, leaving 16 bases between them. This CDR3 comprises 13 residues. The CDR3 loop reads CASSLAGSARAFF. The CDR3 region has the DNA TGTGCCAGCAGCTTGGCAGGTAGCGCTAGGGCTTTCTTT.

The chain has TRBV5-4 and TRBJ2-5, with TRBD1 identical over 10 bases. V lost 4 bases and J lost 5; bases outside the gene matches: 2. Germline loops: CDR1 SGHNT, CDR2 YYREEE (reference sequence). The CDR3 covers 13 residues. CDR3 residues: CASSRGQGETQYF. The CDR3, as DNA: TGTGCCAGCAGCCGGGGACAGGGGGAGACCCAGTACTTC.

This clone was detected only once. The chain recombines TRBV5-1 with TRBJ2-1; no reliable D call. V was cut by 0 bases and J by 5 bases, with 9 bases left in between. Germline values: CDR1 SGHRS, CDR2 YFSETQ. The CDR3 extends over 14 amino acids. CDR3 amino acids: CASSLASHNNEQFF. DNA of the CDR3: TGCGCCAGCAGCTTGGCCTCACATAACAATGAGCAGTTCTTC.

The rearrangement links TRBV7-8 to TRBJ1-4; D may be TRBD1 (6 bases). Trimming shortened V by 5 bases and J by 4 bases, and 17 bases separated the two germline ends. The length of the CDR3 is 16 residues. Germline V lookup: CDR1 SGHVS, CDR2 FQNEAQ. The CDR3 region is CASSPRTAWDNEKLFF. The CDR3 region has the DNA TGTGCCAGCAGCCCCCGGACAGCCTGGGATAATGAAAAACTGTTTTTT.

The chain links TRBV15 to TRBJ2-2; 11 bases agree with TRBD1. Per the germline V gene, CDR1 is LNHNV and CDR2 is YYDKDF (reference sequence). This CDR3 has 15 amino acids. V trimming: 3 bases; J trimming: 7 bases; junction bases outside the gene matches: 4. The CDR3 loop is CATSRAGTGGGELFF. CDR3 bases: TGTGCCACCAGCAGGGCCGGGACAGGGGGCGGGGAGCTGTTTTTT.

This clone was recorded a few times. The chain joins TRBV5-1 to TRBJ1-2; 8 bases line up with TRBD1. CDR1 SGHRS and CDR2 YFSETQ come from the germline V gene. Trimming removed 3 bases from V and 8 bases from J; junction bases left unmatched: 15. This CDR3 spans 16 amino acids. CDR3 sequence (DNA): TGCGCCAGCAGCTCGGGACAGGCGGCCCTTAGTTCGGGCTACACCTTC. Translating it yields CASSSGQAALSSGYTF.

The rearrangement links TRBV5-1 to TRBJ1-1; a weak D match, TRBD1 (5 bases). Per germline, CDR1 SGHRS and CDR2 YFSETQ. The germline V and J ends were trimmed by 4 bases and 6 bases, with 7 bases remaining between them. CDR3 length equals 11 residues. CDR3 nucleotide sequence: TGCGCCAGCAGCAGGGGTCCTGAAGCTTTCTTT. Encoded protein: CASSRGPEAFF.